This TCR beta chain was sequenced during a study of blood T cells in healthy people across ages. Points from the study as a whole: Diversity of TCR beta per million T cells declined in a roughly linear way with age. Strong correlation linked observed beta diversity and percent naive T cells.

Germline V gene sequence: CDR1 SEHNR, CDR2 FQNEAQ (reference sequence). Between the trimmed V and J ends, which lost 3 bases and 8 bases, there was a span of 13 bases. This CDR3 has 14 residues. The use of a sample-barcoded 5' primer and a J-beta primer mix characterized a second PCR of roughly 6 to 11 cycles. TCRdb reprocessed the 5' RACE reads with MiXCR, giving one entry per CDR3 protein. This table has 650,000 to 800,000 distinct CDR3 sequences, about 50% appearing once. In the case of this clonotype: The antigen remains undetermined.

This clonotype originated in an elderly woman in good health. The chain employs TRBV7-9 and TRBJ1-4, with D tentatively TRBD1 (6 bases). Sequences were obtained from blood. The CDR3 sequence is CASSFRTDSEKLFF. In nucleotides, the CDR3 is TGTGCCAGCAGCTTTAGGACAGACTCGGAAAAACTGTTTTTT.